This TCR beta chain was obtained from a study of blood T cells in healthy people across ages. Overall study context: Researchers report that template switching captured about one barcoded beta molecule per two T cells.

RNA extraction gave at least 5.5 micrograms of total RNA per sample. The CDR3 is 11 residues long. Per germline, CDR1 MNHEY and CDR2 SMNVEV (reference sequence). V was pared by 7 bases and J by 3 bases, with 7 bases between. General study results and limits: Age brought a roughly linear fall in TCR beta diversity measured per million T cells.

Comment on this clonotype: No antigen is known for it.

Next came a second PCR, run for about 7 to 12 cycles, which used a sample-barcoded 5' primer along with a J-beta primer mix. Each cDNA molecule was tagged by a template-switch adaptor with 12 random nucleotides. TCRdb ran MiXCR on the 5' RACE reads and lists one entry per CDR3 protein. In the table there are over a million distinct CDR3 sequences, 40% to 45% of which are singletons. What was sequenced was blood. This TCR derives from a woman in her sixties or seventies in good health. This sequence joins TRBV27 and TRBJ2-7, with unresolved D. CDR3 loop: CASNKNYEQYF. Written as DNA, the CDR3 is TGTGCCAGCAACAAAAACTACGAGCAGTACTTC.